These 30 T cell receptor beta chains originate from one sample sequenced in a study of beta chain features in type 1 diabetes. Findings and limits, study-wide: Shortening of TCRB CDR3s, moderate but significant, appeared in all four CD4+ subsets of Type 1 diabetes patients.

Their antigen targets remain unknown. What was sequenced were expressed TCRB transcripts, since all of the isolated RNA had been reverse transcribed. Some clones are missing from TCRdb's copy, which holds only in-frame ones; the method was immunoSEQ multiplex PCR. The table shows more than 250,000 clones, with 15% occurring only once. Sequencing used naive CD4+ T cells from blood. These receptors came from a man between 18 and 35 years old with type 1 diabetes.

J is TRBJ1-6 and V is TRBV7-9; D gene unclear. Trimming stripped 5 bases from V and 8 bases from J, with 16 bases between. The germline V gene encodes CDR1 SEHNR and CDR2 FQNEAQ (reference sequence). This CDR3 has 15 amino acids. The CDR3 loop is CASSAVRSSDSPLHF. DNA for the CDR3: TGTGCCAGCAGCGCCGTTCGGAGTAGTGATTCACCCCTCCACTTT.

This clone has more than one count but fewer than ten. Other DNA variants within this sample encode the same CDR3. This chain links TRBV28 with TRBJ2-7; 8 bases line up with TRBD1. Germline trimming cut 4 bases from V and 4 bases from J; bases unmatched to any gene: 3. The CDR3 is made up of 13 amino acids. CDR1 is MDHEN and CDR2 is SYDVKM in the germline V gene. The CDR3 DNA sequence: TGTGCCAGCAGTTCTGGACAGGGTTACGAGCAGTACTTC. Encoded protein: CASSSGQGYEQYF.

This chain joins TRBV5-1 and TRBJ2-4; TRBD1 matches at 7 bases. The CDR3 runs 15 residues. The V and J ends lost 7 bases and 3 bases, in that order; junction bases with no gene match: 10. CDR1 is SGHRS and CDR2 is YFSETQ in the germline V gene. The CDR3 loop is CASSRRDSNKNIQYF. CDR3 in DNA: TGCGCCAGCTCCAGACGGGACAGCAACAAAAACATTCAGTACTTC.

This clone showed up just a few times. In DNA, the CDR3 is TGTGCCAGCAGCCTCCGGACAGGAATGGGCGAGCAGTACTTC. Protein product: CASSLRTGMGEQYF. J is TRBJ2-7 and V is TRBV6-5; TRBD1 matches 7 bases. CDR1 and CDR2 (germline): MNHEY, SVGAGI. V shed 6 bases, J shed 6 bases, and the junction held 11 bases outside the gene matches. This CDR3 spans 14 amino acids.

This chain links TRBV6-6 with TRBJ1-4; possibly TRBD1 for D (5 bases). The CDR3 is made up of 14 amino acids. Germline V gives CDR1 MNHNY, CDR2 SVGAGI (reference sequence). V lost 0 bases, J lost 7 bases, and 9 bases lay in between. CDR3 residues: CASSYSRGSEKLFF. DNA of the CDR3: TGTGCCAGCAGTTACTCTAGGGGTAGTGAAAAACTGTTTTTT.

This clone showed up just a few times. The genes are TRBV25-1 and TRBJ1-6; 7 bases are a match to TRBD1. Trimming cost V 5 bases and J 2 bases; bases outside gene matches: 3. Germline CDR1 and CDR2: MGHDK and SYGVNS. The CDR3 loop spans 15 amino acids. The CDR3 loop reads CASSTGQAYNSPLHF. The DNA for the CDR3 is TGTGCCAGCAGTACCGGACAGGCCTATAATTCACCCCTCCACTTT.

This chain joins TRBV28 and TRBJ2-7, with unresolved D. The CDR3 covers 12 residues. Germline V CDR1 and CDR2: MDHEN, SYDVKM. Trimming took off 4 bases at V and 3 bases at J, with 7 bases between the two ends. The CDR3 reads CASSSQIYEQYF. The CDR3 region has the DNA TGTGCCAGCAGTTCACAGATCTACGAGCAGTACTTC.

This clone was found a few times. J is TRBJ2-5 and V is TRBV19; 8 nucleotides line up with TRBD2. This CDR3 contains 15 residues. V gave up 5 bases and J gave up 5 bases; unmatched junction bases: 10. The germline CDR1 and CDR2 sequences are LNHDA and SQIVND (reference sequence). CDR3 region: CASSGDGLARETQYF. The CDR3 DNA reads as TGTGCCAGTAGTGGCGATGGACTAGCTCGGGAGACCCAGTACTTC.

The chain uses TRBV29-1 and TRBJ2-5; D perhaps matches TRBD1 (5 bases). Trimming left V 4 bases short and J 5 bases short, with 11 bases between. The CDR3 covers 12 residues. Per germline, CDR1 SQVTM and CDR2 ANQGSEA. The CDR3 DNA is TGCAGCGTTGGGGTGGGGCGGGAGACCCAGTACTTC. It yields the protein CSVGVGRETQYF.

In its sample, this clone was seen a few times. V gene TRBV30 combines with J gene TRBJ2-1; 11 nucleotides agree with TRBD2. CDR1 and CDR2 (germline): GTSNPN, SVGIG (reference sequence). There are 15 residues in the CDR3. V gave up 5 bases and J gave up 2 bases; unmatched junction bases: 5. The CDR3 sequence is CAWDFSGGAYNEQFF. The CDR3 DNA sequence: TGTGCCTGGGACTTTAGCGGGGGGGCCTACAATGAGCAGTTCTTC.

The V gene is TRBV10-3, the J gene TRBJ2-3, with TRBD2 matching over 11 bases. V gave up 5 bases and J gave up 0 bases; unmatched junction bases: 1. Germline CDR1 ENHRY, CDR2 SYGVKD. The CDR3 runs 15 residues. The CDR3 spells CAISRTSGSTDTQYF. For the CDR3, the DNA is TGTGCCATCAGTCGGACTAGCGGGAGCACAGATACGCAGTATTTT.

Only a few counts were recorded for this clone. V usage is TRBV6-6 and J usage is TRBJ2-7; TRBD1 might be the D (6 bases). This CDR3 spans 13 amino acids. In germline, CDR1 is MNHNY, CDR2 SVGAGI (reference sequence). Trimming left V 8 bases short and J 2 bases short, with 13 bases between. CDR3 sequence (DNA): TGTGCCAGCGGGAACAGGGCCACCTACGAGCAGTACTTC. It translates to CASGNRATYEQYF.

The rearrangement links TRBV5-1 to TRBJ2-7, with 11 bases matching TRBD2. In germline, CDR1 is SGHRS, CDR2 YFSETQ. V dropped 0 bases and J dropped 3; count of bases not matched to a gene: 5. The CDR3 spans 16 residues. The CDR3 region is CASSLAGLAENYEQYF. The CDR3 DNA reads TGCGCCAGCAGCTTGGCGGGACTAGCGGAGAACTACGAGCAGTACTTC.

This chain links TRBV19 with TRBJ2-1; D call uncertain. Trimming left V 3 bases short and J 2 bases short, with 11 bases between. The CDR3 covers 15 residues. Germline values: CDR1 LNHDA, CDR2 SQIVND (reference sequence). In DNA form, the CDR3 reads TGTGCCAGTAGTATGTGGCAAGTCCCCTACAATGAGCAGTTCTTC. Residues: CASSMWQVPYNEQFF.

This clone was observed a few times. The chain is built from TRBV7-9 and TRBJ1-4, with a weak D call TRBD1 (6 bases). The V and J ends lost 0 bases and 5 bases respectively, with 10 bases between them. The CDR3 is 15 residues long. The germline CDR1 and CDR2 sequences are SEHNR and FQNEAQ (reference sequence). CDR3 sequence (DNA): TGTGCCAGCAGCTTAGCAGGGCAGGGGAATGAAAAACTGTTTTTT. As protein: CASSLAGQGNEKLFF.

This clone occurred a few times. This chain uses TRBV10-3 with TRBJ2-1; 8 bases line up with TRBD2. Trimming removed 7 bases from V and 3 bases from J; junction bases left unmatched: 5. The CDR3 has 14 residues. Germline V lookup: CDR1 ENHRY, CDR2 SYGVKD. The CDR3 protein is CAITRLANYNEQFF. As DNA, the CDR3 is TGTGCCATCACTAGACTAGCGAACTACAATGAGCAGTTCTTC.

This clone was found a few times. V usage is TRBV11-2 and J usage is TRBJ2-5; D remains ambiguous. Per the germline V gene, CDR1 is SGHAT and CDR2 is FQNNGV. This CDR3 comprises 13 residues. V lost 5 bases and J 1 base, leaving 8 bases between the germline ends. The CDR3 sequence is CASSEARQETQYF. CDR3 nucleotides: TGTGCCAGCAGCGAGGCCCGCCAAGAGACCCAGTACTTC.

This clone appeared a few times. The chain couples TRBV7-2 to TRBJ2-2, with TRBD2 matching 14 bases. The CDR3 covers 17 residues. The trim removed 4 bases at V and 5 bases at J, leaving 6 bases unmatched. Per germline, CDR1 SGHTA and CDR2 FQGNSA. The chain's CDR3 is CASSSGLAGVGTGELFF. The CDR3 DNA reads as TGTGCCAGCAGCTCGGGACTAGCGGGAGTTGGGACCGGGGAGCTGTTTTTT.

This chain uses TRBV5-4 with TRBJ2-1; D call uncertain. Trimming pared 4 bases from V and 0 bases from J, leaving 11 bases between. This CDR3 comprises 15 residues. Germline V lookup: CDR1 SGHNT, CDR2 YYREEE (reference sequence). Here the CDR3 DNA reads TGTGCCAGCAGCCTTGACTTGAGCTCCTACAATGAGCAGTTCTTC. Amino acids: CASSLDLSSYNEQFF.

This clone was detected a few times. The gene calls are TRBV4-3 and TRBJ1-6; 9 bases are shared with TRBD1. CDR3 length: 18 residues. Germline lookup yields CDR1 LGHNA and CDR2 YSLEER. Trimming removed 0 bases from V and 7 bases from J; junction bases left unmatched: 10. The chain's CDR3 is CASSQDLDRGPWNSPLHF. CDR3 bases: TGCGCCAGCAGCCAAGATTTGGACAGGGGCCCGTGGAATTCACCCCTCCACTTT.

The chain carries TRBV4-2 and TRBJ2-1; weak D call: TRBD2 (5 bases). V was trimmed by 10 bases and J by 4 bases, leaving 8 bases between them. The length of the CDR3 is 11 residues. Germline V CDR1 and CDR2: LGHNA, YNFKEQ. CDR3 DNA sequence: TGTGCCACCGGGGAATACAATGAGCAGTTCTTC. Its translation: CATGEYNEQFF.

This rearrangement joins TRBV5-1 to TRBJ2-7; 8 bases are a match to TRBD2. Germline V CDR1 and CDR2: SGHRS, YFSETQ. With V trimmed by 6 bases and J by 6 bases, 5 bases remained unmatched. This CDR3 is built from 12 residues. This CDR3 reads CASTGGVGEQYF. The CDR3 nucleotides are TGCGCCAGCACGGGGGGGGTCGGCGAGCAGTACTTC.

This chain connects TRBV29-1 to TRBJ2-7; no reliable D call. The V gene's germline CDR1 is SQVTM and CDR2 ANQGSEA. Trimming shortened V by 5 bases and J by 0 bases, and 8 bases separated the two germline ends. This CDR3 is 12 amino acids long. The CDR3, as DNA: TGCAGCGTTCGACGGAGCTCCTACGAGCAGTACTTC. Translated, it gives CSVRRSSYEQYF.

A few counts support this clone. The gene calls are TRBV7-2 and TRBJ1-5; no reliable D call. This CDR3 is built from 16 residues. The V gene's germline CDR1 is SGHTA and CDR2 FQGNSA. Deletions cut 2 bases from V and 1 base from J, with 12 bases between. The DNA of the CDR3 is TGTGCCAGCAGCTTACATGGAGGAAGAAGCAATCAGCCCCAGCATTTT. It encodes CASSLHGGRSNQPQHF.

This clone was seen only a few times. The chain couples TRBV30 to TRBJ1-4; D is ambiguous. This CDR3 is 13 amino acids long. Trimming left V 4 bases short and J 6 bases short, with 12 bases between. Looked up from germline, CDR1 is GTSNPN and CDR2 is SVGIG (reference sequence). The CDR3 bases are TGTGCCTGGAAACGAGCTGTCCATGAAAAACTGTTTTTT. Its translation is CAWKRAVHEKLFF.

The table lists this clone with a few counts. The chain has TRBV5-1 and TRBJ2-3; maybe TRBD1 (6 bases). The V end was cut by 4 bases, the J end by 5 bases, with 20 bases between. The CDR3 extends over 16 amino acids. Germline-derived CDR1 and CDR2 are SGHRS and YFSETQ. The CDR3 DNA follows: TGCGCCAGCAGCGTTCGACCGTCCGCACAGGGAGATACGCAGTATTTT. It codes for CASSVRPSAQGDTQYF.

This chain connects TRBV28 to TRBJ1-2; D perhaps matches TRBD1 (5 bases). CDR3 size: 14 residues. V was shortened by 3 bases and J by 2 bases, with 10 bases between the two germline ends. Germline CDR1 is MDHEN and CDR2 is SYDVKM. This CDR3 reads CASSFGAGNYGYTF. The CDR3 bases are TGTGCCAGCAGTTTTGGTGCAGGGAACTATGGCTACACCTTC.

This chain links TRBV19 with TRBJ2-6; TRBD1 matches 8 bases. The CDR3 contains 14 residues. Trimming cost V 9 bases and J 4 bases; bases outside gene matches: 5. The germline CDR1 and CDR2 sequences are LNHDA and SQIVND (reference sequence). In DNA form, the CDR3 reads TGTGCCAGCGATCGACAGGGGGGGGCCAACGTCCTGACTTTC. Its translation: CASDRQGGANVLTF.

This clone appeared a few times. The same CDR3 can be traced to other DNA sequences in this sample. The chain has TRBV7-2 and TRBJ2-5; 8 nucleotides match TRBD1. The CDR3 contains 14 residues. The V gene's germline CDR1 is SGHTA and CDR2 FQGNSA. The ends lost 5 bases at V and 2 bases at J; junction bases unmatched: 4. The CDR3 DNA follows: TGTGCCAGCAGCCGGGGGACAGGTCAAGAGACCCAGTACTTC. It encodes CASSRGTGQETQYF. The full variable domain, in which reference TRBV7-2 and TRBJ2-5 provide the parts outside the CDR3, is GAGVSQSPSNKVTEKGKDVELRCDPISGHTALYWYRQSLGQGLEFLIYFQGNSAPDKSGLPSDRFSAERTGGSVSTLTIQRTQQEDSAVYLCASSRGTGQETQYFGPGTRLLVL.

This clone has more than one count but fewer than ten. The rearrangement links TRBV20-1 to TRBJ2-1; no clear D gene. CDR3 length: 10 residues. Germline-derived CDR1 and CDR2 are DFQATT and SNEGSKA (reference sequence). Trimming took 3 bases from V and 6 from J, leaving 3 bases between them. CDR3 nucleotides: TGCAGTGCTAGCTCCAATGAGCAGTTCTTC. Translated, it gives CSASSNEQFF.